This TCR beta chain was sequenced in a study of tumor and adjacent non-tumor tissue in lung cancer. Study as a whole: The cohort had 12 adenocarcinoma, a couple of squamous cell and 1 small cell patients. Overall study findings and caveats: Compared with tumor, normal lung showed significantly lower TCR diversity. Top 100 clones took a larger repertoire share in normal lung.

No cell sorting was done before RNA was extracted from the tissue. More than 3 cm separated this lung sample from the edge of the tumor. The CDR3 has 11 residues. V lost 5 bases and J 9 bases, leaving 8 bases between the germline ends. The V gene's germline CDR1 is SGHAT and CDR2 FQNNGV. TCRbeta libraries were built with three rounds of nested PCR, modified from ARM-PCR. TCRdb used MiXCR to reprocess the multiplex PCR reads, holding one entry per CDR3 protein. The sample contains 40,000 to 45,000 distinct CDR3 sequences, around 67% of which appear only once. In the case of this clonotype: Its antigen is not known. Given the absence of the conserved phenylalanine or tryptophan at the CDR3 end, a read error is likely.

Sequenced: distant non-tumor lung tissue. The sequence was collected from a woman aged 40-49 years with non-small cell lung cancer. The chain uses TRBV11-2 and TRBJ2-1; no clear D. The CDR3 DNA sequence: TGTGCCAGCAGCATCGCGACTGAGCAGTTCCTC. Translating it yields CASSIATEQFL.